This is a list of T cell receptor beta chains from one sample in a study of CD8+CD57+ T cells in acquired aplastic anemia. TCRdb reanalysed the reads using MiXCR and keeps one entry per CDR3 protein. The sample has over 150,000 distinct CDR3 sequences; approximately 50% are singletons. The sample was sorted CD4+, CD8+, or CD8+CD57+ T cells (not recorded which) from PBMCs. The receptor set was obtained from a human donor in good health, serving as a control. Each CDR3 is given with its conserved first and last residue. The D gene is left open where the match is weak. Expanded clones get a size class; other rows say once, few or many, or leave the size out.

clone size,D gene,V gene,J gene,CDR3 protein,CDR3 DNA
NA,TRBD1,TRBV7-7,TRBJ1-1,CASSPGQGTEAFF,TGTGCTAGCAGCCCAGGACAGGGGACAGAAGCTTTCTTT
many,NA,TRBV5-1,TRBJ1-2,CASSSRTVFRDYGYTF,TGCGCCAGCAGCTCACGGACAGTTTTTCGCGACTATGGCTACACCTTC
once,TRBD1,TRBV24-1,TRBJ2-3,CATSDPGQARFAQYF,TGTGCCACCAGTGATCCGGGACAGGCCCGTTTTGCGCAGTATTTT
many,NA,TRBV28,TRBJ2-1,CASSRQYNEQFF,TGTGCCAGCAGTAGACAGTACAATGAGCAGTTCTTC
NA,NA,TRBV5-1,TRBJ1-1,CASSLVGREAFF,TGCGCCAGCAGCTTGGTCGGCCGTGAAGCTTTCTTT
NA,TRBD2,TRBV24-1,TRBJ2-7,CATSARDRAGGLYEQYF,TGTGCCACCAGTGCTAGAGATCGAGCGGGGGGCCTCTACGAGCAGTACTTC
NA,TRBD1,TRBV7-8,TRBJ1-5,CASSPTGTGSNQPQHF,TGTGCCAGCAGCCCGACCGGGACAGGAAGCAATCAGCCCCAGCATTTT
many,NA,TRBV6-2/TRBV6-3,TRBJ1-2,CASSPRSGADLYGYTF,TGTGCCAGCAGCCCCAGGTCAGGGGCCGACCTCTATGGCTACACCTTC
NA,NA,TRBV20-1,TRBJ2-3,CSARDQGAGGTQYF,TGCAGTGCTAGAGATCAGGGGGCGGGAGGTACGCAGTATTTT
many,NA,TRBV20-1,TRBJ2-7,CSASKGNSYEQYF,TGCAGTGCTAGTAAAGGGAACTCCTACGAGCAGTACTTC
few,NA,TRBV7-7,TRBJ2-1,CASSLDTGNSEQFF,TGTGCTAGCAGCTTAGATACGGGTAACAGTGAGCAGTTCTTC
many,NA,TRBV15,TRBJ2-2,CATSSRTGELFF,TGTGCCACCAGCAGTCGGACCGGGGAGCTGTTTTTT
many,TRBD1,TRBV20-1,TRBJ2-3,CSASDRGDTQYF,TGCAGTGCTAGTGACAGGGGAGATACGCAGTATTTT
NA,TRBD2,TRBV2,TRBJ2-5,CASMWSGSETQYF,TGTGCCAGCATGTGGAGCGGGAGTGAGACCCAGTACTTC
many,TRBD1,TRBV2,TRBJ1-4,CASRTGTGNEKLFF,TGTGCCAGCAGAACCGGGACAGGGAATGAAAAACTGTTTTTT
NA,NA,TRBV11-2,TRBJ1-3,CASSLLGAGGNTIYF,TGTGCCAGCAGCTTACTCGGGGCGGGGGGAAACACCATATATTTT
NA,NA,TRBV11-2,TRBJ2-7,CASSLEWDSYEQYF,TGTGCCAGCAGCTTAGAATGGGACTCCTACGAGCAGTACTTC
many,NA,TRBV20-1,TRBJ1-1,CSAPAFSNTEAFF,TGCAGTGCCCCGGCCTTTAGTAACACTGAAGCTTTCTTT